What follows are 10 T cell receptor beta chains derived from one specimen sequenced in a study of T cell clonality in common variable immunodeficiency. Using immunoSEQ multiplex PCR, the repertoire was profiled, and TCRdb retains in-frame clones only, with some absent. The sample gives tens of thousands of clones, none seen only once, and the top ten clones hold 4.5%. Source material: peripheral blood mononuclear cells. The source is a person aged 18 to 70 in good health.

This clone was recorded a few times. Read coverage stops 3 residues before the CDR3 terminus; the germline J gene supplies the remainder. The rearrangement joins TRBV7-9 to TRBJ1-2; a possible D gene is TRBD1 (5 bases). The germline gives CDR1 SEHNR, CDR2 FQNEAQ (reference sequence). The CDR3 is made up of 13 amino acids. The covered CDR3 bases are TGTGCCAGCAGCCAACAGAGCGGGACCGAC. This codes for CASSQQSGTD. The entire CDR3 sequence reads CASSQQSGTDYTF.

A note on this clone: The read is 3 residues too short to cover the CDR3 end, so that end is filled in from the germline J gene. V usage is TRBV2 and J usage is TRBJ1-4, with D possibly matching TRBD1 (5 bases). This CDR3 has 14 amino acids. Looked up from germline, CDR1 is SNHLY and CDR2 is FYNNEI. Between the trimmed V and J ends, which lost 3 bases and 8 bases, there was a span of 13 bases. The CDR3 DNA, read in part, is TGTGCCAGCAGTGAGGGGCACCATGGCGAAAAA. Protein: CASSEGHHGEK. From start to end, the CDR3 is CASSEGHHGEKLFF.

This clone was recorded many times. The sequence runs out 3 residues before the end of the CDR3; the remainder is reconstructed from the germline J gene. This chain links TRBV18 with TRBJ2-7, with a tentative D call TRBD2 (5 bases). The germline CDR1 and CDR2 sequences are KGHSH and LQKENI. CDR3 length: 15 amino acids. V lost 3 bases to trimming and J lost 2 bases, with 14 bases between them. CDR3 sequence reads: CASSPETTSAYEQYF. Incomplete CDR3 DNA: TGTGCCAGCTCACCGGAGACTACCTCCGCCTACGAG.

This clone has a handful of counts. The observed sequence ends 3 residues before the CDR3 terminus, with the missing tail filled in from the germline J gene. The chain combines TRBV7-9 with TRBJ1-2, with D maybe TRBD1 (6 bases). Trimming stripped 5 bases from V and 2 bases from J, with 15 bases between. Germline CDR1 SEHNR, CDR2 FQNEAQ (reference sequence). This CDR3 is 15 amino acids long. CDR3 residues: CASSTARTVNYGYTF. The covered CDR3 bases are TGTGCCAGCAGCACCGCCCGGACAGTGAACTATGGC.

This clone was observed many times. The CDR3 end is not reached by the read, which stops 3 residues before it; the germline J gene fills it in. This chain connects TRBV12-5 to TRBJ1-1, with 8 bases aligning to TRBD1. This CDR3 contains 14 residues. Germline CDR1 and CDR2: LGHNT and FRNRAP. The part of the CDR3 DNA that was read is TGTGCTAGTGGTTTTAGGGCAGGGGGCATGGAA. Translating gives CASGFRAGGME. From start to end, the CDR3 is CASGFRAGGMEAFF.

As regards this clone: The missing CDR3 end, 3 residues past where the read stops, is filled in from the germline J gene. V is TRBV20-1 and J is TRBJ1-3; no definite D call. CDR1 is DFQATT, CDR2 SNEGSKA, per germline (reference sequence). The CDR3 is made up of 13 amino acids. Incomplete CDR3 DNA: TGCAGTGCTAGAGACCTTAGTAGGGTAACC. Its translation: CSARDLSRVT. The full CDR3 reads CSARDLSRVTIYF.

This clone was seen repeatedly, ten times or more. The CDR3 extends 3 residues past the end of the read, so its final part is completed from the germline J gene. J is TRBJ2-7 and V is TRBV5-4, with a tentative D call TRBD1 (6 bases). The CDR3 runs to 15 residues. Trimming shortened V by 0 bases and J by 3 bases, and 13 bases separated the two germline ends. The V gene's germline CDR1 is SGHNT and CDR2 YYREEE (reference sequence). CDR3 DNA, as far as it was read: TGTGCCAGCAGCTTGGTTAGGGGGATACTCTACGAG. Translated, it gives CASSLVRGILYE. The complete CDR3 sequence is CASSLVRGILYEQYF.

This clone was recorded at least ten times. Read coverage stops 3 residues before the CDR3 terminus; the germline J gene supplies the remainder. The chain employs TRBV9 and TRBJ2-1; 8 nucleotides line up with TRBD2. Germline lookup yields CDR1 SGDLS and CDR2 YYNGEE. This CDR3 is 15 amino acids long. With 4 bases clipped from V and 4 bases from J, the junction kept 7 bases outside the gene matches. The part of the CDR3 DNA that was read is TGTGCCAGCAGCCGGGAGGGGGTCACGTACAATGAG. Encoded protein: CASSREGVTYNE. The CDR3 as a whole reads CASSREGVTYNEQFF.

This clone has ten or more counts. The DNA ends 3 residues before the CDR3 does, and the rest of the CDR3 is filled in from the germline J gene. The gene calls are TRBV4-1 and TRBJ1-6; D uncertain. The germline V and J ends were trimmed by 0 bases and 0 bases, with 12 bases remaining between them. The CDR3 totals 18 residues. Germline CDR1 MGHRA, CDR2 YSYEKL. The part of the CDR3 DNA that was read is TGCGCCAGCAGCCAAGACACACCCGTGAGCTCCTATAATTCACCC. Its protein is CASSQDTPVSSYNSP. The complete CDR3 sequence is CASSQDTPVSSYNSPLHF.

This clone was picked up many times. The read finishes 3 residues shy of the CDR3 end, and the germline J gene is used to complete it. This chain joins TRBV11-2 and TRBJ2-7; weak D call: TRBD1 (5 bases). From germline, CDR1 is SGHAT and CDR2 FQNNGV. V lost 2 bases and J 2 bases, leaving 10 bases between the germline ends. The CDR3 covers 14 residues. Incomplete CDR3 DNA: TGTGCCAGCAGCTTACAGCAGGGTACCTACGAG. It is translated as CASSLQQGTYE. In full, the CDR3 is CASSLQQGTYEQYF. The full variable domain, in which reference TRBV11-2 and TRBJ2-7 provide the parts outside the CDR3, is EAGVAQSPRYKIIEKRQSVAFWCNPISGHATLYWYQQILGQGPKLLIQFQNNGVVDDSQLPKDRFSAERLKGVDSTLKIQPAKLEDSAVYLCASSLQQGTYEQYFGPGTRLTVT.